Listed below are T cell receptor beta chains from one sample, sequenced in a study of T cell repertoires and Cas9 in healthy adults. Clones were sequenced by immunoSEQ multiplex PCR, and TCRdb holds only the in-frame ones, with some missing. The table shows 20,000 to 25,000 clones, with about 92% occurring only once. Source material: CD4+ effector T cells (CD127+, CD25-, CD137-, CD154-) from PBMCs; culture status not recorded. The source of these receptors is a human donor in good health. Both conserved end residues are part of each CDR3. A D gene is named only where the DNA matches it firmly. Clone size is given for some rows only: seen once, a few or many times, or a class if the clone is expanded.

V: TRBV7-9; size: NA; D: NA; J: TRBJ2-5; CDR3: CASSGGTYQETQYF; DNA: TGTGCCAGCAGCGGGGGGACGTATCAAGAGACCCAGTACTTC
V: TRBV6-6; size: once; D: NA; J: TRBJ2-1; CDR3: CASSYGLASEYNEQFF; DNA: TGTGCCAGCAGTTACGGTCTGGCTAGCGAATACAATGAGCAGTTCTTC
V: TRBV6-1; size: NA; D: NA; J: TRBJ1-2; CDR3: CASSSTEDGYTF; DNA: TGTGCCAGCAGTAGTACAGAGGATGGCTACACCTTC
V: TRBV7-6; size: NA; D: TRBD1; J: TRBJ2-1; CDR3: CASSLSDRGPLSQNEQFF; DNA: TGTGCCAGCAGCTTATCGGACAGGGGGCCTCTTTCCCAAAATGAGCAGTTCTTC
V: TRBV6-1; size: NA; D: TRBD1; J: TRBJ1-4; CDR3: CASRDTGVLEKLFF; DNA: TGTGCCAGCAGAGACACAGGGGTTTTGGAAAAACTGTTTTTT
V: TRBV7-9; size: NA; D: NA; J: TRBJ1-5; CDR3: CASSLDGEQPQHF; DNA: TGTGCCAGCAGCTTAGATGGGGAACAGCCCCAGCATTTT
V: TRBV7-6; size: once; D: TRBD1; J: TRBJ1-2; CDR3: CASSPIDWDRGGGYTF; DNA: TGTGCCAGCAGCCCGATCGACTGGGACAGGGGAGGAGGCTACACCTTC
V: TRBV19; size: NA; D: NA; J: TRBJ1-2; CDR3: CASRTQGGHGYTF; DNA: TGTGCCAGTAGAACACAGGGCGGTCATGGCTACACCTTC
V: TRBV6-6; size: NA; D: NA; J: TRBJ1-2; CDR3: CASRPLARNSLYGYTF; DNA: TGTGCCAGCCGCCCCTTAGCCAGGAACTCTCTCTATGGCTACACCTTC
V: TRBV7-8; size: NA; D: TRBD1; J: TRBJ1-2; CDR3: CASSTDRGYGYTF; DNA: TGTGCCAGCAGCACAGACAGGGGTTATGGCTACACCTTC
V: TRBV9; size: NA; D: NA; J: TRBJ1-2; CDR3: CASSVGTDRRGYTF; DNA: TGTGCCAGCAGCGTAGGGACAGACCGTAGGGGCTACACCTTC
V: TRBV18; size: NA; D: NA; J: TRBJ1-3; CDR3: CASSPTPGNTIYF; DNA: TGTGCCAGCTCACCGACCCCAGGAAACACCATATATTTT
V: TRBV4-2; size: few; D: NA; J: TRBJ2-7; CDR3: CASSQEVDPNEQYF; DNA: TGTGCCAGCAGCCAAGAGGTCGATCCCAACGAGCAGTACTTC
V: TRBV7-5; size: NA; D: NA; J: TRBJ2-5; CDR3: CARSRGGDREDMETQYF; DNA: TGTGCCAGAAGCCGAGGTGGGGACAGGGAAGATATGGAGACCCAGTACTTC
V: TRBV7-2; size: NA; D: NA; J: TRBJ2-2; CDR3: CASSLPPGELFF; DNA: TGTGCCAGCAGCTTACCCCCCGGGGAGCTGTTTTTT
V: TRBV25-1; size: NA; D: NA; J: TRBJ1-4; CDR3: CASSDQWGSGAVNEKLFF; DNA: TGTGCCAGCAGTGACCAATGGGGGAGTGGGGCCGTGAATGAAAAACTGTTTTTT
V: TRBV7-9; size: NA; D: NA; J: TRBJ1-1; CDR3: CASSEPGGSFTEAFF; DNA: TGTGCCAGCAGCGAGCCCGGGGGCTCGTTCACTGAAGCTTTCTTT
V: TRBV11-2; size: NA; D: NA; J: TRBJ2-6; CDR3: CASSLDSGANVLTF; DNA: TGTGCCAGCAGCTTAGACTCTGGGGCCAACGTCCTGACTTTC
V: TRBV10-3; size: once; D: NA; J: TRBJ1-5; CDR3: CAISNSGREPQHF; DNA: TGTGCCATCAGTAACTCAGGGCGTGAGCCCCAGCATTTT
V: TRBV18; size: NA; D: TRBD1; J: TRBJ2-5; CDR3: CASSPTLGTGIVETQYF; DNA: TGTGCCAGCTCACCGACTTTGGGGACAGGGATAGTGGAGACCCAGTACTTC
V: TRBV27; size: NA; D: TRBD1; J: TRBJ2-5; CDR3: CASSFSDRGRETQYF; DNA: TGTGCCAGCAGTTTCTCCGACAGGGGGCGAGAGACCCAGTACTTC
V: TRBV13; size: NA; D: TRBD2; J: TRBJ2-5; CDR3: CASSSLLAGVGETQYF; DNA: TGTGCCAGCAGCTCCCTACTAGCGGGGGTCGGGGAGACCCAGTACTTC
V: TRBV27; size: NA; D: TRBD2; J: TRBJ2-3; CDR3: CASSSLWGGTDTQYF; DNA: TGTGCCAGCAGTTCCCTCTGGGGGGGTACAGATACGCAGTATTTT
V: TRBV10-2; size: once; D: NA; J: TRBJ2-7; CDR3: CASSPVEGAGEQYF; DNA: TGCGCCAGCAGCCCCGTTGAGGGAGCCGGCGAGCAGTACTTC
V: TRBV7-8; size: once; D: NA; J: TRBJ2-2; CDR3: CASSLSAASNTGELFF; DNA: TGTGCCAGCAGCCTCTCCGCGGCATCGAACACCGGGGAGCTGTTTTTT
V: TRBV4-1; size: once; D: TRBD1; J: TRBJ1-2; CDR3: CASSPGDRGYGYTF; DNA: TGCGCCAGCAGCCCGGGGGACAGGGGCTATGGCTACACCTTC
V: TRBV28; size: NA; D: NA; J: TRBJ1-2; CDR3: CASSWVYGYTF; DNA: TGTGCCAGCAGTTGGGTATATGGCTACACCTTC
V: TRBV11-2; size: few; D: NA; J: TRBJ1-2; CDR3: CASSTMRGRSGYGYTF; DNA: TGTGCCAGCAGCACGATGAGGGGACGATCCGGCTATGGCTACACCTTC
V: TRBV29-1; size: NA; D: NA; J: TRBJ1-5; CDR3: CSVEVGSSQHF; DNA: TGCAGCGTTGAAGTAGGGTCGTCCCAGCATTTT
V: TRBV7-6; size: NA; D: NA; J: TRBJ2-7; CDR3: CASSLGERLLYEQYF; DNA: TGTGCCAGCAGCTTAGGTGAACGCCTACTCTACGAGCAGTACTTC
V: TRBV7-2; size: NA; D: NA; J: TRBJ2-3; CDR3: CASSLRQSTDTQYF; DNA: TGTGCCAGCAGCTTACGGCAGAGCACAGATACGCAGTATTTT
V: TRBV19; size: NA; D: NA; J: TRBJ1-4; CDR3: CASSIIGATNEKLFF; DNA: TGTGCCAGTAGTATAATAGGCGCAACTAATGAAAAACTGTTTTTT
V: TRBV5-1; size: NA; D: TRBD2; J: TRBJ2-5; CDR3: CASSSPVAGELKTQYF; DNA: TGCGCCAGCAGCTCCCCGGTAGCGGGAGAACTTAAGACCCAGTACTTC
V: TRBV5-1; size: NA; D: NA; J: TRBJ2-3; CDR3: CASSLNRDTDTQYF; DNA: TGCGCCAGCAGCTTGAACAGGGACACAGATACGCAGTATTTT
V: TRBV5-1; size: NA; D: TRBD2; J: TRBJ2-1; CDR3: CASSGTSSGGVAYNEQFF; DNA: TGCGCCAGCAGCGGAACATCTAGCGGGGGGGTCGCTTACAATGAGCAGTTCTTC
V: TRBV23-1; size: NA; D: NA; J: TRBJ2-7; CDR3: CASSHLTGYYEQYF; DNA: TGCGCCAGCAGTCACCTGACAGGATACTACGAGCAGTACTTC
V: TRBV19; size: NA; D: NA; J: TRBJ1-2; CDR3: CASKSQGTRDYGYTF; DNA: TGTGCCAGTAAATCTCAAGGGACCCGGGACTATGGCTACACCTTC
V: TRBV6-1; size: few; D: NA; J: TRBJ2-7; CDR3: CASILDSDRNEQYF; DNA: TGTGCCAGCATCCTGGACAGCGACCGGAACGAGCAGTACTTC